The 31 T cell receptor beta chains below were found in one sample sequenced in a study of shared clonotypes between healthy human individuals. Using immunoSEQ multiplex PCR, the repertoire was profiled, and TCRdb retains in-frame clones only, with some absent. The table shows 1.4 million to 1.5 million clones, with around 95% occurring only once. Sequencing was performed on naive CD4+ T cells sorted from blood. Stated subset: CD45RA+ positively selected. The receptors stem from a man between 25 and 39 years old in good health.

This clone was observed once. The chain has TRBV9 and TRBJ2-5; TRBD2 might be the D (6 bases). This CDR3 is built from 13 residues. Germline V gene sequence: CDR1 SGDLS, CDR2 YYNGEE. V was clipped by 0 bases and J by 4 bases, with 7 bases between them. CDR3 nucleotide sequence: TGTGCCAGCAGCGTAGACGGGGGAGAGACCCAGTACTTC. Its translation: CASSVDGGETQYF.

The chain carries TRBV9 and TRBJ2-1; possibly TRBD1 or TRBD2 for D (5 bases each). V was trimmed by 2 bases and J by 3 bases, leaving 12 bases between them. CDR1 is SGDLS, CDR2 YYNGEE, per germline. The CDR3 contains 15 residues. The CDR3 loop is CASSVRDVNYNEQFF. The CDR3 DNA reads TGTGCCAGCAGCGTTCGGGACGTGAACTACAATGAGCAGTTCTTC.

The J gene is TRBJ2-2, the V gene TRBV5-4; possible D gene TRBD1, 6 bases. Germline values: CDR1 SGHNT, CDR2 YYREEE (reference sequence). V lost 2 bases and J 4 bases, leaving 12 bases between the germline ends. This CDR3 is 15 amino acids long. The CDR3 DNA is TGTGCCAGCAGCTTTGGGGGCCCCAGCACCGGGGAGCTGTTTTTT. It yields the protein CASSFGGPSTGELFF.

This chain links TRBV5-4 with TRBJ1-1; the D gene is possibly TRBD1 (6 bases). CDR3 size: 15 residues. V was clipped by 4 bases and J by 4 bases, with 17 bases between them. Germline CDR1 and CDR2: SGHNT and YYREEE (reference sequence). For the CDR3, the DNA is TGTGCCAGCAGCCGCGGTAGCGGGGGGCCCACTGAAGCTTTCTTT. Translating gives CASSRGSGGPTEAFF.

This clone came up once. The chain has TRBV5-1 and TRBJ2-1; D gene uncertain. This CDR3 region has 15 residues. V lost 0 bases and J 4 bases, leaving 11 bases between the germline ends. Germline lookup yields CDR1 SGHRS and CDR2 YFSETQ. CDR3 amino acids: CASSLVSALYNEQFF. For the CDR3, the DNA is TGCGCCAGCAGCTTGGTTAGTGCCCTATACAATGAGCAGTTCTTC.

This sequence joins TRBV6-1 and TRBJ1-5, with D unresolved. CDR3 length: 14 amino acids. In germline, CDR1 is MNHNS, CDR2 SASEGT. Trimming took off 4 bases at V and 2 bases at J, with 9 bases between the two ends. CDR3 in amino acids: CASSVAGGNQPQHF. CDR3 bases: TGTGCCAGCAGTGTCGCGGGTGGCAATCAGCCCCAGCATTTT.

CDR3 nucleotides: TGTGCCAGCAGCGTTTTAGGGGATCCCAATGAGCAGTTCTTC. It yields the protein CASSVLGDPNEQFF. V gene TRBV9 combines with J gene TRBJ2-1; D is possibly TRBD1 (5 bases). CDR3 length equals 14 residues. Germline CDR1 and CDR2: SGDLS and YYNGEE. The V end was cut by 2 bases, the J end by 6 bases, with 12 bases between.

The rearrangement uses TRBV1 and TRBJ2-7; the table's D call of TRBD1 was not tested on the DNA. TRBV1 is recorded as a pseudogene. The CDR3 extends over 18 amino acids. The CDR3 is CTSSQDVLQQEKGYEQYF. CDR3 in DNA: TGCACCAGCAGCCAAGACGTTCTCCAACAGGAAAAAGGCTACGAGCAGTACTTC.

The chain employs TRBV5-1 and TRBJ2-7; 7 bases match TRBD2. Germline values: CDR1 SGHRS, CDR2 YFSETQ. The CDR3 covers 13 residues. The V and J ends lost 4 bases and 6 bases, in that order; junction bases with no gene match: 7. Here the CDR3 reads CASSRTGGGEQYF. CDR3 in DNA: TGCGCCAGCAGCCGTACGGGCGGGGGCGAGCAGTACTTC.

V and J are TRBV5-1 and TRBJ2-4; 11 bases are a match to TRBD2. CDR1 and CDR2 (germline): SGHRS, YFSETQ. This CDR3 is built from 20 residues. Germline trimming cut 0 bases from V and 0 bases from J; bases unmatched to any gene: 11. The CDR3 region is CASSLEGLLAGGIAKNIQYF. The DNA for the CDR3 is TGCGCCAGCAGCTTGGAGGGGCTGTTAGCGGGAGGGATAGCCAAAAACATTCAGTACTTC. The whole variable domain, filled in from reference TRBV5-1 and TRBJ2-4, reads KAGVTQTPRYLIKTRGQQVTLSCSPISGHRSVSWYQQTPGQGLQFLFEYFSETQRNKGNFPGRFSGRQFSNSRSEMNVSTLELGDSALYLCASSLEGLLAGGIAKNIQYFGAGTRLSVL.

V is TRBV28 and J is TRBJ2-7, with TRBD2 identical over 7 bases. Germline trimming cut 4 bases from V and 2 bases from J; bases unmatched to any gene: 11. The germline CDR1 and CDR2 sequences are MDHEN and SYDVKM. This CDR3 comprises 16 residues. The CDR3 DNA is TGTGCCAGCAGTTCCCGGGTGCTAGCGGAGACCTACGAGCAGTACTTC. Translating gives CASSSRVLAETYEQYF.

Notes on this clone: This sample includes further DNA sequences coding for the same CDR3. J is TRBJ2-2 and V is TRBV9, with 7 bases matching TRBD2. Per germline, CDR1 SGDLS and CDR2 YYNGEE. The V gene end was trimmed by 0 bases and the J gene end by 4 bases; junction bases not matched to a gene: 6. This CDR3 has 16 amino acids. This chain's CDR3 is CASSVVGGSFTGELFF. DNA for the CDR3: TGTGCCAGCAGCGTAGTTGGCGGGAGCTTCACCGGGGAGCTGTTTTTT.

V gene TRBV11-1 combines with J gene TRBJ2-1, with TRBD2 matching over 9 bases. V shed 3 bases and J 6 bases; nucleotides not matched to a gene: 12. This CDR3 has 17 amino acids. Per germline, CDR1 SGHAT and CDR2 FQDESV (reference sequence). The CDR3 region has the DNA TGTGCCAGCAGCTTGACGACCGGGACTAGCTTTTTCAATGAGCAGTTCTTC. This gives the protein CASSLTTGTSFFNEQFF.

This chain uses TRBV2 with TRBJ1-4; D is ambiguous. The germline gives CDR1 SNHLY, CDR2 FYNNEI. There are 14 residues in the CDR3. V was clipped by 6 bases and J by 0 bases, with 8 bases between them. The CDR3 protein is CASRRRATNEKLFF. The DNA of the CDR3 is TGTGCCAGCAGGAGGAGGGCAACTAATGAAAAACTGTTTTTT.

J is TRBJ2-7 and V is TRBV5-1; D possibly corresponds to TRBD1 (5 bases). The CDR3 is made up of 13 amino acids. V lost 8 bases and J 3 bases, leaving 15 bases between the germline ends. CDR1 is SGHRS, CDR2 YFSETQ, per germline. In DNA form, the CDR3 reads TGCGCCAGGACGAACTACAGGCTCTACGAGCAGTACTTC. Translating gives CARTNYRLYEQYF.

The rearrangement joins TRBV5-8 to TRBJ1-5; D might be TRBD1 (5 bases). With 3 bases removed from V and 4 bases from J, the gap between germline ends came to 17 bases. The V gene's germline CDR1 is SGHTS and CDR2 YDEGEE. CDR3 size: 16 residues. The CDR3 bases are TGTGCCAGCAGCTCGCAAACAGGCGGCGGGAATCAGCCCCAGCATTTT. As protein: CASSSQTGGGNQPQHF.

The gene calls are TRBV4-1 and TRBJ2-7; possibly TRBD2 for D (6 bases). Trimming removed 2 bases at V and 6 bases at J, with 17 bases between. The V gene's germline CDR1 is MGHRA and CDR2 YSYEKL. The CDR3 runs 15 residues. The DNA of the CDR3 is TGCGCCAGCAGCCAATGGGGGGACTCACCGTCCGAGCAGTACTTC. It translates to CASSQWGDSPSEQYF.

This chain links TRBV7-6 with TRBJ2-1, with a tentative D call TRBD1 (6 bases). Germline V gene sequence: CDR1 SGHVS, CDR2 FNYEAQ. The length of the CDR3 is 16 residues. Trimming stripped 5 bases from V and 0 bases from J, with 14 bases between. The CDR3 here is CASSRSDSFSYNEQFF. Here the CDR3 DNA reads TGTGCCAGCAGCCGTTCGGACAGCTTCTCCTACAATGAGCAGTTCTTC. The full variable domain, rest sourced from reference TRBV7-6 and TRBJ2-1, is GAGVSQSPRYKVTKRGQDVALRCDPISGHVSLYWYRQALGQGPEFLTYFNYEAQQDKSGLPNDRFSAERPEGSISTLTIQRTEQRDSAMYRCASSRSDSFSYNEQFFGPGTRLTVL.

This chain joins TRBV27 and TRBJ2-1; no clear D gene. Trimming pared 5 bases from V and 4 bases from J, leaving 12 bases between. Germline CDR1 is MNHEY and CDR2 is SMNVEV (reference sequence). CDR3 length: 14 amino acids. The CDR3 is CASSRVSYYNEQFF. DNA of the CDR3: TGTGCCAGCAGTCGGGTTTCCTATTACAATGAGCAGTTCTTC.

The chain couples TRBV18 to TRBJ2-7; TRBD2 matches at 10 bases. The ends lost 5 bases at V and 4 bases at J; junction bases unmatched: 2. The CDR3 loop spans 13 amino acids. Germline lookup yields CDR1 KGHSH and CDR2 LQKENI. The CDR3 protein is CASSGLAAYEQYF. Written as DNA, the CDR3 is TGTGCCAGCTCAGGACTAGCGGCTTACGAGCAGTACTTC.

V usage is TRBV2 and J usage is TRBJ1-4, with 9 bases that match TRBD1. The CDR3 runs 12 residues. Germline trimming cut 7 bases from V and 8 bases from J; bases unmatched to any gene: 2. Germline values: CDR1 SNHLY, CDR2 FYNNEI. Here the CDR3 reads CASKDRGEKLFF. As DNA, the CDR3 is TGTGCCAGCAAGGACAGGGGAGAAAAACTGTTTTTT.

The CDR3 here is CASSPTPGGPQPQHF. DNA for the CDR3: TGCGCCAGCAGCCCGACCCCGGGGGGCCCTCAGCCCCAGCATTTT. The rearrangement links TRBV5-1 to TRBJ1-5; D is perhaps TRBD1 (6 bases). Germline assignment: CDR1 SGHRS and CDR2 YFSETQ. V lost 4 bases to trimming and J lost 6 bases, with 17 bases between them. The CDR3 runs to 15 residues.

This chain uses TRBV15 with TRBJ2-1; TRBD2 agrees at 7 bases. Germline lookup yields CDR1 LNHNV and CDR2 YYDKDF (reference sequence). This CDR3 spans 16 amino acids. With V trimmed by 0 bases and J by 8 bases, 10 bases remained unmatched. The CDR3 sequence: CATSRDLGGSGYEQFF. CDR3 bases: TGTGCCACCAGCAGAGATCTTGGCGGGAGTGGATATGAGCAGTTCTTC.

This sequence joins TRBV6-6 and TRBJ2-1, with D possibly matching TRBD1 (6 bases). The CDR3 totals 16 residues. Germline CDR1 and CDR2: MNHNY and SVGAGI (reference sequence). The V end was cut by 2 bases, the J end by 5 bases, with 16 bases between. CDR3: CASSYAGQTKHNEQFF. In DNA, the CDR3 is TGTGCCAGCAGTTACGCCGGACAGACTAAACACAATGAGCAGTTCTTC.

The chain carries TRBV19 and TRBJ1-2, with D uncertain. The germline V and J ends were trimmed by 6 bases and 4 bases, with 12 bases remaining between them. Germline CDR1 is LNHDA and CDR2 is SQIVND (reference sequence). This CDR3 is built from 13 residues. The CDR3 reads CASRSPNLYGYTF. The CDR3 nucleotides read TGTGCCAGTAGGAGCCCAAACCTCTATGGCTACACCTTC.

The chain joins TRBV19 to TRBJ2-1; D not certain. The CDR3 has 15 amino acids. V dropped 6 bases and J dropped 6 bases, with 18 bases sitting between them. Germline V gene lookup returns CDR1 LNHDA and CDR2 SQIVND (reference sequence). The CDR3 bases are TGTGCCAGTAGCCTCGCCCACCCCTTTGGCAATGAGCAGTTCTTC. It specifies CASSLAHPFGNEQFF.

In this sample, this clone turned up once. The chain carries TRBV15 and TRBJ1-2, with D uncertain. Germline loops: CDR1 LNHNV, CDR2 YYDKDF (reference sequence). CDR3 size: 17 residues. Between the trimmed V and J ends, which lost 0 bases and 0 bases, there was a span of 14 bases. In DNA form, the CDR3 reads TGTGCCACCAGCAGAGATGTGAGCAGGCGAGCTAACTATGGCTACACCTTC. Residues: CATSRDVSRRANYGYTF.

The chain recombines TRBV15 with TRBJ2-3; 8 positions agree with TRBD1. Germline V gives CDR1 LNHNV, CDR2 YYDKDF (reference sequence). Losses at the gene ends were 1 base for V and 6 bases for J; bases not matched to a gene: 3. This CDR3 comprises 14 residues. The CDR3 region is CATSRGQGSDTQYF. The DNA for the CDR3 is TGTGCCACCAGCAGAGGACAGGGGAGTGATACGCAGTATTTT.

This clone was picked up a small number of times. The chain has TRBV29-1 and TRBJ1-4, with TRBD1 as a possible D gene (6 bases). Trimming took 3 bases from V and 11 from J, leaving 13 bases between them. The CDR3 runs 12 residues. Germline V gene sequence: CDR1 SQVTM, CDR2 ANQGSEA. The CDR3 DNA is TGCAGCGTTGATCTTCCAGGGGACAAACTGTTTTTT. Translated, it gives CSVDLPGDKLFF.

The table lists this clone with a count of one. The gene calls are TRBV7-9 and TRBJ2-7, with D perhaps assigned TRBD1 or TRBD2 (5 bases each). CDR1 SEHNR and CDR2 FQNEAQ come from the germline V gene (reference sequence). The CDR3 extends over 14 amino acids. Deletions cut 1 base from V and 4 bases from J, with 11 bases between. The CDR3 sequence: CASSLEAGSYEQYF. CDR3 nucleotides: TGTGCCAGCAGCTTAGAAGCAGGGAGTTACGAGCAGTACTTC.

The chain carries TRBV19 and TRBJ1-5, with 7 bases identical to TRBD1. CDR3 size: 15 residues. Germline CDR1 LNHDA, CDR2 SQIVND (reference sequence). After removal of 4 bases from V and 4 bases from J, the junction contained 7 bases not matched to a gene. The CDR3 nucleotides read TGTGCCAGTAGTACCCGGACAGGCCAAAATCAGCCCCAGCATTTT. Amino acids: CASSTRTGQNQPQHF.